The 21 T cell receptor beta chains listed next were all sequenced from one sample in a study of beta chain features in type 1 diabetes. Study conclusions and caveats: In all four CD4+ subsets, TCRB CDR3 length was significantly, moderately reduced in type 1 diabetes.

The antigens of these receptors remain unknown. Expressed TCRB transcripts were sequenced, since all the RNA that had been isolated was reverse transcribed. The data were produced by immunoSEQ multiplex PCR, yet TCRdb's version contains in-frame clones alone and is incomplete. Here the sample spans under 300,000 clones, 16% being singletons. The sample was naive CD4+ T cells from blood. These receptors were taken from a man younger than 45 with type 1 diabetes.

This rearrangement joins TRBV5-1 to TRBJ1-5, with a tentative D call TRBD1 (6 bases). Trimming cost V 4 bases and J 5 bases, with 13 bases left between them. The V gene's germline CDR1 is SGHRS and CDR2 YFSETQ. There are 14 residues in the CDR3. The CDR3 DNA follows: TGCGCCAGCAGCGTACAGGGTTCGGATCAGCCCCAGCATTTT. Translated: CASSVQGSDQPQHF.

A few counts support this clone. This sequence joins TRBV9 and TRBJ2-7; 11 bases are shared with TRBD2. Per germline, CDR1 SGDLS and CDR2 YYNGEE. The J segment lost 2 bases and the V segment lost 1 base, leaving 5 bases of the junction unmatched. This CDR3 has 16 amino acids. The CDR3 region is CASSVSGTSGAYEQYF. The CDR3 DNA reads TGTGCCAGCAGCGTAAGTGGGACTAGCGGAGCCTACGAGCAGTACTTC. The full variable domain, with the rest looked up from reference TRBV9 and TRBJ2-7, is DSGVTQTPKHLITATGQRVTLRCSPRSGDLSVYWYQQSLDQGLQFLIQYYNGEERAKGNILERFSAQQFPDLHSELNLSSLELGDSALYFCASSVSGTSGAYEQYFGPGTRLTVT.

The chain recombines TRBV5-1 with TRBJ1-1, with TRBD1 matching 10 bases. V lost 4 bases and J lost 1; bases outside the gene matches: 4. The length of the CDR3 is 15 residues. The germline CDR1 and CDR2 sequences are SGHRS and YFSETQ. The CDR3 is CASSPRTGGNTEAFF. For the CDR3, the DNA is TGCGCCAGCAGCCCAAGGACAGGGGGGAACACTGAAGCTTTCTTT.

This chain joins TRBV6-1 and TRBJ2-3, with TRBD2 identical over 8 bases. V shed 4 bases, J shed 1 base, and the junction held 4 bases outside the gene matches. Germline V gene lookup returns CDR1 MNHNS and CDR2 SASEGT. This CDR3 contains 15 residues. The CDR3 sequence is CASSGSGARTDTQYF. Here the CDR3 DNA reads TGTGCCAGCAGTGGTAGCGGGGCCCGCACAGATACGCAGTATTTT.

This clone was seen a few times. The chain joins TRBV14 to TRBJ2-1; D uncertain. From germline, CDR1 is SGHDN and CDR2 FVKESK. V lost 0 bases to trimming and J lost 7 bases, with 7 bases between them. This CDR3 is 13 amino acids long. This CDR3 reads CASSQERTNEQFF. Written as DNA, the CDR3 is TGTGCCAGCAGCCAAGAAAGAACTAATGAGCAGTTCTTC.

The chain joins TRBV5-4 to TRBJ2-4; TRBD2 matches at 10 bases. Looked up from germline, CDR1 is SGHNT and CDR2 is YYREEE (reference sequence). The V segment lost 2 bases and the J segment 1 base; nucleotides outside the gene matches: 6. This CDR3 has 17 amino acids. The CDR3 is CASSFLAGVGAKNIQYF. CDR3 nucleotides: TGTGCCAGCAGCTTTCTAGCGGGAGTGGGGGCCAAAAACATTCAGTACTTC. Together with reference TRBV5-4 and TRBJ2-4, the CDR3 gives the full variable domain: ETGVTQSPTHLIKTRGQQVTLRCSSQSGHNTVSWYQQALGQGPQFIFQYYREEENGRGNFPPRFSGLQFPNYSSELNVNALELDDSALYLCASSFLAGVGAKNIQYFGAGTRLSVL.

The genes are TRBV7-9 and TRBJ2-5; 10 positions agree with TRBD2. Trimming cost V 4 bases and J 5 bases; bases outside gene matches: 4. CDR1 is SEHNR, CDR2 FQNEAQ, per germline (reference sequence). The CDR3 sequence is 14 residues long. The CDR3 is CASSSSGSEETQYF. In nucleotides, the CDR3 is TGTGCCAGCAGCTCTAGCGGGAGTGAGGAGACCCAGTACTTC.

In this sample, this clone turned up a few times. V usage is TRBV13 and J usage is TRBJ2-3, with D tentatively TRBD1 or TRBD2 (6 bases each). Germline V gene data show CDR1 as PRHDT and CDR2 as FYEKMQ (reference sequence). V was pared by 2 bases and J by 0 bases, with 9 bases between. The CDR3 is 15 residues long. This CDR3 reads CASSLKGGSTDTQYF. The DNA for the CDR3 is TGTGCCAGCAGCTTAAAAGGGGGGAGCACAGATACGCAGTATTTT.

This chain uses TRBV7-2 with TRBJ1-4; unclear D gene. The germline V and J ends were trimmed by 5 bases and 0 bases, with 7 bases remaining between them. Germline assignment: CDR1 SGHTA and CDR2 FQGNSA. This CDR3 comprises 14 residues. CDR3 nucleotides: TGTGCCAGCAGCCCGATTGCAACTAATGAAAAACTGTTTTTT. This encodes CASSPIATNEKLFF.

The rearrangement uses TRBV27 and TRBJ1-5; TRBD1 matches at 7 bases. The CDR3 sequence is 14 residues long. V shed 6 bases and J 6 bases; nucleotides not matched to a gene: 8. Germline loops: CDR1 MNHEY, CDR2 SMNVEV (reference sequence). CDR3 amino acids: CASRQGGTAQPQHF. In DNA, the CDR3 is TGTGCCAGCAGACAGGGCGGGACAGCTCAGCCCCAGCATTTT.

This clone has just a few counts. The chain combines TRBV29-1 with TRBJ2-7; a possible D gene is TRBD2 (5 bases). Germline V gene data show CDR1 as SQVTM and CDR2 as ANQGSEA. Trimming took off 4 bases at V and 0 bases at J, with 13 bases between the two ends. The CDR3 totals 14 residues. This chain's CDR3 is CSVVTTRGSYEQYF. The CDR3 DNA reads as TGCAGCGTTGTTACAACCCGGGGCTCCTACGAGCAGTACTTC.

This clone was observed a handful of times. This rearrangement joins TRBV29-1 to TRBJ2-3; D is unresolved. This CDR3 comprises 14 residues. The germline gives CDR1 SQVTM, CDR2 ANQGSEA. The ends were cut back, 7 bases at V and 1 base at J, with 15 bases in the middle. CDR3 amino acids: CSAAASGRTDTQYF. The CDR3 coding sequence is TGCAGCGCTGCGGCTTCCGGCCGCACAGATACGCAGTATTTT.

V and J are TRBV7-2 and TRBJ2-7, with 9 positions matching TRBD2. This CDR3 is built from 14 residues. V trimming: 4 bases; J trimming: 3 bases; junction bases outside the gene matches: 4. In germline, CDR1 is SGHTA, CDR2 FQGNSA. The CDR3 coding sequence is TGTGCCAGCAGCTCAGGGACTAGCAGCTACGAGCAGTACTTC. Translation: CASSSGTSSYEQYF.

The chain is built from TRBV5-1 and TRBJ2-5, with 7 bases fitting TRBD2. The J segment lost 2 bases and the V segment lost 4 bases, leaving 8 bases of the junction unmatched. Germline lookup yields CDR1 SGHRS and CDR2 YFSETQ. CDR3 size: 15 residues. The CDR3 loop is CASSPTGGWQETQYF. The DNA for the CDR3 is TGCGCCAGCAGCCCAACCGGGGGGTGGCAAGAGACCCAGTACTTC.

This clone came up a few times. This sequence joins TRBV29-1 and TRBJ2-6; 8 nucleotides line up with TRBD1. This CDR3 has 16 amino acids. The J segment lost 0 bases and the V segment lost 7 bases, leaving 8 bases of the junction unmatched. From germline, CDR1 is SQVTM and CDR2 ANQGSEA. The CDR3 coding sequence is TGCAGCGCCTCGACAGGGGCCACCTCTGGGGCCAACGTCCTGACTTTC. Encoded protein: CSASTGATSGANVLTF.

This chain uses TRBV9 with TRBJ1-1; D is unclear. CDR1 SGDLS and CDR2 YYNGEE come from the germline V gene. CDR3 length equals 16 residues. The V gene lost 0 bases and the J gene lost 5 bases, with 17 bases spanning the gap. The CDR3 DNA is TGTGCCAGCAGCGTAGCTACTACGGTCGCGGGGACTGAAGCTTTCTTT. Its protein product is CASSVATTVAGTEAFF.

The V and J genes are TRBV4-2 and TRBJ2-1; D is uncertain. The germline CDR1 and CDR2 sequences are LGHNA and YNFKEQ. The CDR3 is 14 residues long. V was shortened by 4 bases and J by 5 bases, with 12 bases between the two germline ends. CDR3 bases: TGTGCCAGCAGCCCCCGGGCCCGTAACAATGAGCAGTTCTTC. Protein sequence: CASSPRARNNEQFF.

The V gene is TRBV6-5, the J gene TRBJ1-5; a weak D match, TRBD1 (5 bases). Trimming cost V 2 bases and J 5 bases, with 10 bases left between them. The CDR3 covers 14 residues. CDR1 and CDR2 from the germline V gene are MNHEY and SVGAGI. The CDR3 here is CASSYTQGDQPQHF. The CDR3, as DNA: TGTGCCAGCAGTTACACGCAGGGAGATCAGCCCCAGCATTTT.

The CDR3 nucleotides read TGTGCCAGCAGCTTAGGGGCCGGGACAACTCAGTTCTTC. It is translated as CASSLGAGTTQFF. The rearrangement links TRBV5-6 to TRBJ2-1; TRBD1 is a possible D gene (6 bases). The germline CDR1 and CDR2 sequences are SGHDT and YYEEEE. V was pared by 2 bases and J by 13 bases, with 16 bases between. This CDR3 region has 13 residues. The whole variable domain, filled in from reference TRBV5-6 and TRBJ2-1, reads DAGVTQSPTHLIKTRGQQVTLRCSPKSGHDTVSWYQQALGQGPQFIFQYYEEEERQRGNFPDRFSGHQFPNYSSELNVNALLLGDSALYLCASSLGAGTTQFFGPGTRLTVL.

This clone has just a few counts. J is TRBJ1-1 and V is TRBV29-1; D possibly corresponds to TRBD1 (5 bases). Between the trimmed V and J ends, which lost 4 bases and 7 bases, there was a span of 10 bases. CDR3 length: 11 residues. Germline values: CDR1 SQVTM, CDR2 ANQGSEA. The CDR3 sequence is CSVAAGGEAFF. CDR3 nucleotide sequence: TGCAGCGTTGCCGCGGGGGGTGAAGCTTTCTTT.

Remarks on this clone: This sample also contains other DNA sequences that code for the same CDR3. The J gene is TRBJ1-1, the V gene TRBV7-3; D gene ambiguous. This CDR3 contains 13 residues. Between the trimmed V and J ends, which lost 4 bases and 1 base, there was a span of 7 bases. In germline, CDR1 is SGHTA, CDR2 FQGTGA. The CDR3 spells CASSSGQNTEAFF. CDR3 DNA sequence: TGTGCCAGCAGCTCCGGGCAGAACACTGAAGCTTTCTTT.